The next 22 T cell receptor beta chains were all read from a single sample in a study of T cells in Graves' hyperthyroidism and ophthalmopathy. RNA transcripts provided the source from which TCR beta CDR3 regions were amplified. An initial round of RT-PCR targeting the TCR CDR3 relied on the HTBI primer set. One entry per CDR3 protein, called by TCRdb with MiXCR from the multiplex PCR reads. This sample has 200,000 to 300,000 distinct CDR3 sequences, with roughly 15% found just once. The sequencing input was blood. Receptors originate from a woman under 30 with Graves' ophthalmopathy.

This clonotype came up many times. The CDR3 reads CSARGPRGGNTEAFF. CDR3 in DNA: TGCAGTGCTAGAGGGCCAAGGGGGGGGAACACTGAAGCTTTCTTT. The chain recombines TRBV20-1 with TRBJ1-1; a possible D gene is TRBD1 (6 bases). The CDR3 sequence is 15 residues long. Germline lookup yields CDR1 DFQATT and CDR2 SNEGSKA (reference sequence). V lost 1 base, J lost 1 base, and 13 bases lay in between.

Ten or more counts support this clonotype. The chain joins TRBV6-6 to TRBJ2-1; TRBD2 matches 11 bases. This CDR3 comprises 17 residues. Trimming took 0 bases from V and 6 from J; bases not matched to a gene: 7. Germline V gene lookup returns CDR1 MNHNY and CDR2 SVGAGI (reference sequence). CDR3 loop: CASSYSSSGGRVNEQFF. The CDR3 DNA reads as TGTGCCAGCAGTTACTCGTCTAGCGGGGGGAGAGTCAATGAGCAGTTCTTC.

This clonotype occurred many times. The genes are TRBV7-2 and TRBJ2-2; no clear D gene. With 6 bases removed from V and 1 base from J, the gap between germline ends came to 12 bases. This CDR3 is 15 amino acids long. CDR1 SGHTA and CDR2 FQGNSA come from the germline V gene. The CDR3 DNA sequence: TGTGCCAGCAGAAAAGACACGTGGAACACCGGGGAGCTGTTTTTT. It yields the protein CASRKDTWNTGELFF.

This clonotype was picked up many times. This sequence joins TRBV9 and TRBJ2-7, with D perhaps matching TRBD2 (5 bases). CDR1 and CDR2 from the germline V gene are SGDLS and YYNGEE. The V and J ends lost 4 bases and 2 bases respectively, with 10 bases between them. The CDR3 is 13 amino acids. CDR3 DNA: TGTGCCAGCAGCAGGACTCAAACCTACGAGCAGTACTTC. Translated, it gives CASSRTQTYEQYF.

The V gene is TRBV4-3, the J gene TRBJ2-7, with 10 positions matching TRBD2. Per germline, CDR1 LGHNA and CDR2 YSLEER. V lost 4 bases, J lost 0 bases, and 3 bases stayed unmatched. The CDR3 extends over 15 amino acids. The CDR3 DNA sequence: TGCGCCAGCAGCCCCGTAGCGGGAGGCTCCTACGAGCAGTACTTC. Translated, it gives CASSPVAGGSYEQYF.

Many counts were recorded for this clonotype. This chain joins TRBV7-3 and TRBJ2-1; D is ambiguous. The V gene's germline CDR1 is SGHTA and CDR2 FQGTGA. With 5 bases removed from V and 0 bases from J, the gap between germline ends came to 14 bases. The CDR3 spans 16 residues. CDR3 region: CASSPDGYGSYNEQFF. The CDR3 bases are TGTGCCAGCAGCCCCGACGGGTACGGCTCCTACAATGAGCAGTTCTTC. Full variable domain (rest looked up from reference TRBV7-3 and TRBJ2-1): GAGVSQTPSNKVTEKGKYVELRCDPISGHTALYWYRQSLGQGPEFLIYFQGTGAADDSGLPNDRFFAVRPEGSVSTLKIQRTERGDSAVYLCASSPDGYGSYNEQFFGPGTRLTVL.

The chain carries TRBV28 and TRBJ2-5, with D possibly being TRBD1 or TRBD2 (6 bases each). Germline loops: CDR1 MDHEN, CDR2 SYDVKM. Trimming took 3 bases from V and 7 from J, leaving 27 bases between them. This CDR3 spans 18 amino acids. CDR3 nucleotide sequence: TGTGCCAGCAGTTTTCGCCCAGGGGAGGCCCTCCACGGGGGGACCCAGTACTTC. This codes for CASSFRPGEALHGGTQYF. Looking up the rest from reference TRBV28 and TRBJ2-5 gives the full variable domain: DVKVTQSSRYLVKRTGEKVFLECVQDMDHENMFWYRQDPGLGLRLIYFSYDVKMKEKGDIPEGYSVSREKKERFSLILESASTNQTSMYLCASSFRPGEALHGGTQYFGPGTRLLVL.

This clonotype was observed many times. The chain employs TRBV7-2 and TRBJ1-1, with 8 bases aligning to TRBD1. There are 13 residues in the CDR3. V gave up 6 bases and J gave up 3 bases; unmatched junction bases: 3. Germline CDR1 SGHTA, CDR2 FQGNSA. CDR3 nucleotides: TGTGCCAGCAGGCAGACAGGGGACACTGAAGCTTTCTTT. It encodes CASRQTGDTEAFF.

This clonotype was counted a few times. This chain links TRBV19 with TRBJ1-5; D not certain. Between the trimmed V and J ends, which lost 4 bases and 4 bases, there was a span of 5 bases. The CDR3 contains 12 residues. Germline V gives CDR1 LNHDA, CDR2 SQIVND (reference sequence). This CDR3 is CASSNRNQPQHF. The CDR3 coding sequence is TGTGCCAGTAGTAATAGGAATCAGCCCCAGCATTTT.

This clonotype was observed at least ten times. V is TRBV7-2 and J is TRBJ2-3; 8 bases match TRBD2. The CDR3 contains 18 residues. V lost 3 bases to trimming and J lost 1 base; unmatched junction nucleotides: 12. CDR1 is SGHTA, CDR2 FQGNSA, per germline. The CDR3 sequence: CASSFLPASGYGTDTQYF. As DNA, the CDR3 is TGTGCCAGCAGCTTCCTTCCGGCTAGCGGGTATGGCACAGATACGCAGTATTTT.

This clonotype came up many times. This rearrangement joins TRBV12-3 or TRBV12-4 to TRBJ1-1; D is unclear. Trimming cost V 2 bases and J 4 bases, with 8 bases left between them. This CDR3 has 13 residues. This CDR3 reads CASSLREGTEAFF. The CDR3 region has the DNA TGTGCCAGCAGTTTAAGGGAGGGCACTGAAGCTTTCTTT.

This clonotype was observed at least ten times. Written as DNA, the CDR3 is TGCAGTGCTACGCGGCCAGGGGTTAATTCACCCCTCCACTTT. Translation gives CSATRPGVNSPLHF. The J gene is TRBJ1-6, the V gene TRBV20-1; tentative D call: TRBD1 (6 bases). Germline V gene lookup returns CDR1 DFQATT and CDR2 SNEGSKA (reference sequence). Trimming cost V 4 bases and J 6 bases, with 13 bases left between them. There are 14 residues in the CDR3.

The CDR3 is CATSVSSSYNEQFF. The CDR3 DNA reads as TGTGCCACCAGTGTTTCGAGCTCCTACAATGAGCAGTTCTTC. The chain joins TRBV24-1 to TRBJ2-1; D not certain. The CDR3 covers 14 residues. CDR1 and CDR2 from the germline V gene are KGHDR and SFDVKD. V was pared by 5 bases and J by 0 bases, with 7 bases between.

This clonotype was recorded many times. This chain uses TRBV7-2 with TRBJ2-2; D is undetermined. The CDR3 has 17 amino acids. The V gene's germline CDR1 is SGHTA and CDR2 FQGNSA. Trimming removed 0 bases from V and 2 bases from J, with 13 bases in between. CDR3 sequence reads: CASSLAGSPLNTGELFF. CDR3 coding DNA: TGTGCCAGCAGCTTAGCGGGGTCCCCTTTAAACACCGGGGAGCTGTTTTTT.

The sample holds a few counts of this clonotype. The chain recombines TRBV5-5 with TRBJ1-1, with 7 bases aligning to TRBD1. Germline V gene data show CDR1 as SGHKS and CDR2 as YYEKEE (reference sequence). J was trimmed by 3 bases and V by 3 bases; bases with no gene match: 11. The CDR3 runs to 16 residues. CDR3 DNA: TGTGCCAGCAGCTCTCAAAAAGGACAGGATGACACTGAAGCTTTCTTT. Amino acids: CASSSQKGQDDTEAFF. The variable domain in full, completed from reference TRBV5-5 and TRBJ1-1, reads DAGVTQSPTHLIKTRGQQVTLRCSPISGHKSVSWYQQVLGQGPQFIFQYYEKEERGRGNFPDRFSARQFPNYSSELNVNALLLGDSALYLCASSSQKGQDDTEAFFGQGTRLTVV.

The CDR3: CASSFSTGGRTQYF. The DNA of the CDR3 is TGTGCCAGCAGTTTTTCTACAGGGGGTAGGACCCAGTACTTC. V gene TRBV6-9 combines with J gene TRBJ2-5; 8 bases are a match to TRBD1. The CDR3 loop spans 14 amino acids. The J segment lost 7 bases and the V segment lost 4 bases, leaving 8 bases of the junction unmatched. The germline gives CDR1 MNHGY, CDR2 SVAAGI.

This clonotype occurred many times. This sequence joins TRBV24-1 and TRBJ1-5, with D possibly being TRBD1 (5 bases). Germline CDR1 KGHDR, CDR2 SFDVKD. The CDR3 totals 15 residues. V was trimmed by 9 bases and J by 6 bases, leaving 20 bases between them. Written as DNA, the CDR3 is TGTGCCACCGAGCCGACGGGGGTTGGTACTCAGCCCCAGCATTTT. This gives the protein CATEPTGVGTQPQHF.

This clonotype showed up many times. This sequence joins TRBV7-3 and TRBJ2-7, with 9 bases fitting TRBD1. V lost 5 bases to trimming and J lost 2 bases; unmatched junction nucleotides: 4. Germline lookup yields CDR1 SGHTA and CDR2 FQGTGA. There are 14 residues in the CDR3. CDR3 sequence: CASSQRQGAYEQYF. CDR3 sequence (DNA): TGTGCCAGCAGCCAAAGACAGGGGGCCTACGAGCAGTACTTC.

This clonotype was found many times. The rearrangement uses TRBV7-9 and TRBJ1-4; possible D gene TRBD1, 6 bases. Germline assignment: CDR1 SEHNR and CDR2 FQNEAQ (reference sequence). Deletions cut 4 bases from V and 4 bases from J, with 10 bases between. This CDR3 region has 14 residues. The CDR3 DNA reads TGTGCCAGCAGCTCGGACAGTTTTAATGAAAAACTGTTTTTT. Translated: CASSSDSFNEKLFF.

Many counts were recorded for this clonotype. The chain employs TRBV5-1 and TRBJ2-3; D ambiguous. Trimming removed 3 bases at V and 2 bases at J, with 4 bases between. Germline V gene sequence: CDR1 SGHRS, CDR2 YFSETQ. The CDR3 extends over 12 amino acids. Here the CDR3 reads CASSWTTDTQYF. The CDR3 DNA reads as TGCGCCAGCAGCTGGACCACAGATACGCAGTATTTT.

This clonotype was seen repeatedly, ten times or more. The chain is built from TRBV6-6 and TRBJ2-3; no firm D call. The V and J ends lost 0 bases and 5 bases respectively, with 9 bases between them. The CDR3 extends over 14 amino acids. Germline values: CDR1 MNHNY, CDR2 SVGAGI (reference sequence). Here the CDR3 reads CASSYSTRVDTQYF. CDR3 nucleotide sequence: TGTGCCAGCAGTTACTCGACAAGGGTAGATACGCAGTATTTT.

This clonotype came up many times. The V call is TRBV6-1, the J call TRBJ2-5, with D possibly matching TRBD1 (5 bases). Germline V gives CDR1 MNHNS, CDR2 SASEGT. CDR3 length equals 14 residues. V was clipped by 5 bases and J by 1 base, with 11 bases between them. CDR3: CASSRSTAQETQYF. DNA of the CDR3: TGTGCCAGCAGTCGATCGACAGCCCAAGAGACCCAGTACTTC.